The 16 T cell receptor beta chains below come from one sample, sequenced in a study of CD8 T cells in Susac syndrome. A quantity of roughly 0.5 to 1 ug RNA underwent reverse transcription using random hexamers. TCRdb re-called the immunoSEQ multiplex PCR reads with MiXCR, one entry per CDR3 protein. The sample lists 150,000 to 200,000 distinct CDR3 sequences; over 85% were seen once. The sample comprised CD4+ T cells from PBMCs. Receptors originate from a human donor in good health.

The count of this clonotype is one. The J gene is TRBJ1-4, the V gene TRBV9; D uncertain. The CDR3 is 14 amino acids. V lost 0 bases to trimming and J lost 8 bases, with 11 bases between them. Germline V gene lookup returns CDR1 SGDLS and CDR2 YYNGEE. CDR3 protein: CASSVDGGGEKLFF. CDR3 bases: TGTGCCAGCAGCGTAGACGGCGGAGGGGAAAAACTGTTTTTT.

CDR3 amino acids: CASSPMTGIYNEQFF. CDR3 nucleotides: TGTGCCAGCAGCCCCATGACAGGGATCTACAATGAGCAGTTCTTC. The rearrangement links TRBV25-1 to TRBJ2-1, with 7 nucleotides matching TRBD1. Looked up from germline, CDR1 is MGHDK and CDR2 is SYGVNS. V lost 6 bases to trimming and J lost 3 bases; unmatched junction nucleotides: 8. CDR3 size: 15 residues.

Only one count was recorded for this clonotype. The rearrangement links TRBV20-1 to TRBJ1-1; TRBD1 might be the D (5 bases). CDR3 length: 15 amino acids. Germline CDR1 DFQATT, CDR2 SNEGSKA (reference sequence). The germline V and J ends were trimmed by 0 bases and 4 bases, with 15 bases remaining between them. Written as DNA, the CDR3 is TGCAGTGCTAGAGATGGGCAGGGCCCGGGCACTGAAGCTTTCTTT. Its translation: CSARDGQGPGTEAFF.

This clonotype was observed a single time. The rearrangement joins TRBV29-1 to TRBJ2-1, with 10 bases that match TRBD2. Looked up from germline, CDR1 is SQVTM and CDR2 is ANQGSEA. CDR3 length: 11 amino acids. Here the CDR3 reads CTAGGPEGQFF. The DNA for the CDR3 is TGCACAGCGGGGGGGCCAGAGGGGCAGTTCTTC.

The CDR3 here is CATSSGGSTDTQYF. The CDR3 DNA is TGTGCCACCAGTTCAGGGGGATCCACAGATACGCAGTATTTT. The chain couples TRBV24-1 to TRBJ2-3; 7 nucleotides line up with TRBD1. CDR1 and CDR2 from the germline V gene are KGHDR and SFDVKD. The CDR3 covers 14 residues. V lost 6 bases, J lost 2 bases, and 4 bases stayed unmatched.

The rearrangement uses TRBV30 and TRBJ2-5, with 11 bases identical to TRBD2. CDR1 is GTSNPN, CDR2 SVGIG, per germline (reference sequence). The CDR3 is 15 residues long. V trimming: 7 bases; J trimming: 1 base; junction bases outside the gene matches: 8. The CDR3 nucleotides are TGTGCCTTGGCAACTAGCGGGGGAGGCCAAGAGACCCAGTACTTC. Translating it yields CALATSGGGQETQYF.

The CDR3 spells CSASLGDRHYGYTF. CDR3 nucleotide sequence: TGCAGTGCTAGCCTCGGCGACAGACACTATGGCTACACCTTC. This chain joins TRBV20-1 and TRBJ1-2; tentative D call: TRBD1 (5 bases). The CDR3 is 14 amino acids. Between the trimmed V and J ends, which lost 3 bases and 3 bases, there was a span of 14 bases. CDR1 and CDR2 (germline): DFQATT, SNEGSKA (reference sequence).

The V call is TRBV2, the J call TRBJ2-1; D unresolved. The CDR3 extends over 13 amino acids. Germline CDR1 is SNHLY and CDR2 is FYNNEI. The V end was cut by 6 bases, the J end by 9 bases, with 15 bases between. The CDR3 loop is CASRLTAATEQFF. CDR3 DNA: TGTGCCAGCAGGCTTACCGCGGCCACTGAGCAGTTCTTC.

The rearrangement joins TRBV30 to TRBJ1-1; tentatively, D is TRBD1 (5 bases). V lost 5 bases and J lost 3, with 13 bases in between. Germline V gene sequence: CDR1 GTSNPN, CDR2 SVGIG (reference sequence). CDR3 length: 13 residues. The CDR3 DNA is TGTGCCTGGTCTAAGGGGTATGACACTGAAGCTTTCTTT. Its translation is CAWSKGYDTEAFF.

The chain carries TRBV5-1 and TRBJ2-1; 9 bases line up with TRBD1. The V gene end was trimmed by 2 bases and the J gene end by 8 bases; junction bases not matched to a gene: 5. The CDR3 sequence is 14 residues long. CDR1 and CDR2 (germline): SGHRS, YFSETQ. This CDR3 is CASSFGQGRDEQFF. CDR3 DNA sequence: TGCGCCAGCAGCTTCGGACAGGGGAGGGATGAGCAGTTCTTC.

The rearrangement links TRBV7-9 to TRBJ2-7, with TRBD2 matching 7 bases. CDR3 length: 15 amino acids. Trimming took 8 bases from V and 2 from J; bases not matched to a gene: 12. Per the germline V gene, CDR1 is SEHNR and CDR2 is FQNEAQ (reference sequence). CDR3 bases: TGTGCCAGCGCGCCCTTGGGAGGGAGAACCTACGAGCAGTACTTC. Its protein is CASAPLGGRTYEQYF.

This sequence joins TRBV3-1 and TRBJ2-3, with unresolved D. V lost 3 bases and J lost 4, with 5 bases in between. Germline lookup yields CDR1 LGHDT and CDR2 YNNKEL (reference sequence). CDR3 size: 12 residues. CDR3 in DNA: TGTGCCAGCAGCCATAAACCAGATACGCAGTATTTT. Its protein is CASSHKPDTQYF.

The V gene is TRBV3-1, the J gene TRBJ2-3; D is possibly TRBD1 or TRBD2 (5 bases each). CDR1 LGHDT and CDR2 YNNKEL come from the germline V gene (reference sequence). V was clipped by 3 bases and J by 2 bases, with 12 bases between them. The CDR3 is 15 residues long. The CDR3 coding sequence is TGTGCCAGCAGCCAGAGGGGCGGCTTCACAGATACGCAGTATTTT. It yields the protein CASSQRGGFTDTQYF.

The chain couples TRBV3-1 to TRBJ2-1; D ambiguous. Germline-derived CDR1 and CDR2 are LGHDT and YNNKEL (reference sequence). The CDR3 covers 13 residues. V was cut by 1 base and J by 8 bases, with 9 bases left in between. This CDR3 reads CASSQVHTHEQFF. The CDR3 DNA follows: TGTGCCAGCAGCCAAGTCCATACGCATGAGCAGTTCTTC.

In its sample, this clonotype was seen once. V gene TRBV6-5 combines with J gene TRBJ1-2, with D possibly being TRBD1 (6 bases). V gave up 0 bases and J gave up 4 bases, with 12 bases separating them. CDR1 is MNHEY, CDR2 SVGAGI, per germline. The CDR3 covers 15 residues. CDR3 region: CASSYSRTATYGYTF. The DNA of the CDR3 is TGTGCCAGCAGTTACTCAAGGACAGCTACCTATGGCTACACCTTC.

The chain combines TRBV29-1 with TRBJ1-5, with TRBD1 identical over 11 bases. V gave up 6 bases and J gave up 7 bases; unmatched junction bases: 5. This CDR3 is built from 13 residues. Looked up from germline, CDR1 is SQVTM and CDR2 is ANQGSEA. The CDR3 region is CSVGQGAGQPQHF. CDR3 DNA sequence: TGCAGCGTAGGACAGGGGGCAGGACAGCCCCAGCATTTT.